The rows below give T cell receptor beta chains drawn from one sample of a study of CD4+ T cells in melanoma. Profiled with immunoSEQ multiplex PCR; TCRdb holds only in-frame clones, not every one. The repertoire holds fewer than 20,000 clones, with less than 85% as singletons. Sample: cells from a culture (not recorded whether cultured in vitro). These receptor sequences come from a human donor with melanoma. Each CDR3 is given with its conserved first and last residue. The D gene is left open where the match is weak. Size tells how often a clone was seen (once, few, many) or the class of an expanded clone, and some rows leave it out.

j_call v_call d_call clone_size cdr3_aa cdr3_nt
TRBJ2-3 TRBV2 - - CASRGSDQYTDTQYF TGTGCCAGCAGGGGATCCGATCAGTACACAGATACGCAGTATTTT
TRBJ1-5 TRBV27 - few CASSPTEVGYSNQPQHF TGTGCCAGCAGTCCCACAGAGGTTGGGTATAGTAATCAGCCCCAGCATTTT
TRBJ2-1 TRBV6-1 - - CASGGPGGRHNEQFF TGTGCCAGCGGGGGGCCAGGGGGGAGACACAATGAGCAGTTCTTC
TRBJ2-6 TRBV18 - few CASSLYGSGANVLTF TGTGCCAGCTCACTTTACGGCTCTGGGGCCAACGTCCTGACTTTC
TRBJ2-7 TRBV6-6 - - CASRTSSYEQYF TGTGCCAGCAGAACGAGCTCCTACGAGCAGTACTTC
TRBJ1-2 TRBV30 - - CAWHLQGRRHQGYGYTF TGTGCCTGGCATCTACAGGGAAGACGGCATCAGGGCTATGGCTACACCTTC
TRBJ1-5 TRBV30 - - CAWSVNSNQPQHF TGTGCCTGGAGTGTAAATAGCAATCAGCCCCAGCATTTT
TRBJ1-3 TRBV4-1 - - CASSPLWAGNTIYF TGCGCCAGCAGCCCTTTATGGGCTGGAAACACCATATATTTT
TRBJ1-2 TRBV7-3 - - CASSATVGGSLGGYTF TGTGCCAGCAGCGCCACCGTTGGGGGTTCCTTAGGCGGCTACACCTTC
TRBJ1-6 TRBV5-4 - - CASSPPGGTPLHF TGTGCCAGCAGCCCGCCGGGGGGGACACCCCTCCACTTT
TRBJ1-2 TRBV6-1 TRBD1 - CASRQRDSNYGYTF TGTGCCAGCAGGCAACGGGACAGTAACTATGGCTACACCTTC
TRBJ1-6 TRBV11-2 TRBD1 - CASSLVYRGLNSPLHF TGTGCCAGCAGCTTGGTCTACAGGGGACTCAATTCACCCCTCCACTTT
TRBJ1-6 TRBV5-1 - - CASSLEGGVQSPLHF TGCGCCAGCAGCTTGGAAGGTGGGGTGCAGTCACCCCTCCACTTT
TRBJ1-1 TRBV27 - - CASGANRVLIGTGEAFF TGTGCCAGCGGAGCCAACAGGGTGCTTATCGGTACTGGTGAAGCTTTCTTT
TRBJ1-2 TRBV11-2 - - CASSFSRHRSYTF TGTGCCAGCAGCTTTTCGCGACACCGTTCCTACACCTTC
TRBJ1-1 TRBV4-1 - - CASSQGLVLNTEAFF TGCGCCAGCAGCCAGGGTCTGGTGTTGAACACTGAAGCTTTCTTT
TRBJ1-1 TRBV15 TRBD1 - CATSREPGGATEAFF TGTGCCACCAGCAGAGAACCAGGGGGGGCCACTGAAGCTTTCTTT
TRBJ2-1 TRBV7-6 - once CASSRGGSYNEQFF TGTGCCAGCAGCCGTGGAGGCTCCTACAATGAGCAGTTCTTC
TRBJ1-2 TRBV6-1 TRBD1 few CASRDPGQGNYGYTF TGTGCCAGCAGGGACCCGGGACAGGGGAACTATGGCTACACCTTC
TRBJ2-2 TRBV5-1 TRBD2 - CASSPDPSGGPTGELFF TGCGCCAGCAGCCCCGACCCTAGCGGGGGGCCCACCGGGGAGCTGTTTTTT
TRBJ2-7 TRBV7-2 TRBD1 few CASSSTRQGHEQYF TGTGCCAGCAGCTCAACCCGACAGGGCCACGAGCAGTACTTC
TRBJ2-5 TRBV30 - - CAWSLAQETQYF TGTGCCTGGAGTCTGGCTCAAGAGACCCAGTACTTC
TRBJ2-3 TRBV2 - - CASSFHLRDTQYF TGTGCCAGCAGTTTCCACCTGCGGGATACGCAGTATTTT
TRBJ1-1 TRBV5-1 - - CASSLRSTVDTEAFF TGCGCCAGCAGCCTAAGGTCGACAGTGGACACTGAAGCTTTCTTT
TRBJ1-2 TRBV18 - - CASSPLIREEGYTF TGTGCCAGCTCACCACTCATCAGGGAGGAAGGCTACACCTTC
TRBJ1-2 TRBV27 TRBD1 - CASSTTGGGYGYTF TGTGCCAGCAGTACGACAGGGGGCGGCTATGGCTACACCTTC
TRBJ2-3 TRBV4-1 - - CASSIRPSTGGPTDTQYF TGCGCCAGCAGCATCAGACCGTCGACAGGAGGTCCCACAGATACGCAGTATTTT
TRBJ2-5 TRBV4-2 TRBD1 few CASSQGRGTGYQETQYF TGTGCCAGCAGCCAAGGGAGGGGGACAGGGTACCAAGAGACCCAGTACTTC
TRBJ2-6 TRBV18 - - CASSSTRSSGANVLTF TGTGCCAGCTCATCAACTAGGAGCTCTGGGGCCAACGTCCTGACTTTC
TRBJ1-1 TRBV6-6 - - CASSWGGLGTEAFF TGTGCCAGCAGTTGGGGGGGCCTAGGGACTGAAGCTTTCTTT
TRBJ1-4 TRBV5-1 - - CASSPGDLAGYEKLFF TGCGCCAGCAGCCCAGGGGACTTGGCAGGGTATGAAAAACTGTTTTTT
TRBJ2-5 TRBV9 - - CASSGSGWGQETQYF TGTGCCAGCAGTGGTAGTGGGTGGGGCCAAGAGACCCAGTACTTC
TRBJ1-2 TRBV9 TRBD1 - CASSADRALGGYTF TGTGCCAGCAGCGCAGACAGGGCGCTTGGAGGCTACACCTTC
TRBJ2-3 TRBV15 TRBD2 - CATSTGLARTTDTQYF TGTGCCACCAGTACTGGACTAGCGAGGACCACAGATACGCAGTATTTT
TRBJ2-7 TRBV5-1 - - CASSPPEGGIGEQYF TGCGCCAGCAGCCCTCCCGAGGGGGGTATCGGGGAGCAGTACTTC
TRBJ1-1 TRBV5-8 - - CASSSTGSAFF TGTGCCAGCAGTTCCACCGGGTCCGCTTTCTTT
TRBJ1-1 TRBV9 - medium-sized CASSVDTRNTEAFF TGTGCCAGCAGCGTAGACACCCGGAACACTGAAGCTTTCTTT
TRBJ1-4 TRBV5-1 - - CASSLGQVRNEKLFF TGCGCCAGCAGCTTGGGTCAGGTGCGGAATGAAAAACTGTTTTTT
TRBJ1-2 TRBV2 TRBD1 - CASREGQGAINYGYTF TGTGCCAGCAGAGAGGGACAGGGAGCTATTAACTATGGCTACACCTTC
TRBJ1-5 TRBV6-4 - - CASSPREGGNQPQHF TGTGCCAGCAGCCCTCGGGAGGGCGGTAATCAGCCCCAGCATTTT
TRBJ2-3 TRBV7-8 - - CASSPRVRSTDTQYF TGTGCCAGCAGCCCGCGGGTGAGGAGCACAGATACGCAGTATTTT
TRBJ1-2 TRBV4-1 TRBD1 - CASSQDHIARGRGVGYTF TGCGCCAGCAGCCAAGATCATATCGCCAGGGGGCGAGGGGTTGGCTACACCTTC
TRBJ1-2 TRBV6-5 TRBD1 - CASSPYGQGSYGYTF TGTGCCAGCAGCCCTTATGGACAGGGGAGCTATGGCTACACCTTC